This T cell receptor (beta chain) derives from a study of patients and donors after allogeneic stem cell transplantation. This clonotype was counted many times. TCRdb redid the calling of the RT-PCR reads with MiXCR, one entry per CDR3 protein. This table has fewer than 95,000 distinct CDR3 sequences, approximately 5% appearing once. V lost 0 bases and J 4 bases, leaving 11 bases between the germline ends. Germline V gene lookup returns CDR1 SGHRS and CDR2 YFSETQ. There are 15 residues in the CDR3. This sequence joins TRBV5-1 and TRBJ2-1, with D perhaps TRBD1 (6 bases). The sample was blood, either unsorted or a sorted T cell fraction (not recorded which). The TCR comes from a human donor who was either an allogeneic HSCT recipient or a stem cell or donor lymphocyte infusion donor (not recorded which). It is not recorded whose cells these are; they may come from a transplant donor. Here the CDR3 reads CASSLEGEPYNEQFF. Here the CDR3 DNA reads TGCGCCAGCAGCTTGGAGGGGGAGCCATACAATGAGCAGTTCTTC. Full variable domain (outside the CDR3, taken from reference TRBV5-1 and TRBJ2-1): KAGVTQTPRYLIKTRGQQVTLSCSPISGHRSVSWYQQTPGQGLQFLFEYFSETQRNKGNFPGRFSGRQFSNSRSEMNVSTLELGDSALYLCASSLEGEPYNEQFFGPGTRLTVL.